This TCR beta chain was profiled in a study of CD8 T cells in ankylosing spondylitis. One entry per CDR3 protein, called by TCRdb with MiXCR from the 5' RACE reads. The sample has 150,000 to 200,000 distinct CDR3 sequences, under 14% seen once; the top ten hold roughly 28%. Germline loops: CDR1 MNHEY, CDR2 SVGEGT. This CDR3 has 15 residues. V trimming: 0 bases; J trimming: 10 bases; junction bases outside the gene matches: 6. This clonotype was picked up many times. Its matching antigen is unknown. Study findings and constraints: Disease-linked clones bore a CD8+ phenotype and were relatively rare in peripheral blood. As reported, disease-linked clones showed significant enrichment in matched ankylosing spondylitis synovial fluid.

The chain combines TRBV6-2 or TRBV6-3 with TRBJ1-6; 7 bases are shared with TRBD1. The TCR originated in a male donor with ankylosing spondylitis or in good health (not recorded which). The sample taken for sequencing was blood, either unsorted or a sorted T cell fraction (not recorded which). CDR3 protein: CASSYSPGGRSPLHF. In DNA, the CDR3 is TGTGCCAGCAGTTACTCGCCAGGGGGAAGGTCACCCCTCCACTTT.